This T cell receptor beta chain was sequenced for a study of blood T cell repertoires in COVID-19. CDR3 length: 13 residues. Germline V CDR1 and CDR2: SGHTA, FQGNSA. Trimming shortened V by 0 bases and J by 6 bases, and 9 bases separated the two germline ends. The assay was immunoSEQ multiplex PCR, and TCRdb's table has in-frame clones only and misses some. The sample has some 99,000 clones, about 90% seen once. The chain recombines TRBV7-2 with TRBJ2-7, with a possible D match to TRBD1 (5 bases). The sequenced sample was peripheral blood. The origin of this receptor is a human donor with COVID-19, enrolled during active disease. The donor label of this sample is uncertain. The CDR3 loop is CASSLARQTEQYF. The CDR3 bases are TGTGCCAGCAGCTTAGCGCGACAGACCGAGCAGTACTTC.